The rows below give T cell receptor beta chains drawn from one sample of a study of cytomegalovirus exposure and HLA in healthy donors. TCRdb's table, derived via immunoSEQ multiplex PCR, lists solely in-frame clones and lacks some. The sample consists of 100,000 to 150,000 clones, roughly 80% of them appearing once. The sample taken for sequencing was PBMCs. These receptors all stem from a woman between 40 and 50 years old in good health and CMV-seronegative. Both conserved end residues are part of each CDR3. The D gene is left open where the match is weak. Some rows mark clone size as missing; the rest say once, few, many or name a class of expanded clone.

CDR3	DNA	size	V	J	D
CASSQGLGLYEQYF	TGCGCCAGCAGCCAAGGTCTAGGCCTCTACGAGCAGTACTTC	-	TRBV4-3	TRBJ2-7	-
CASSFRDRRSPYEQYF	TGTGCCAGCAGTTTCCGGGACAGGAGATCTCCCTACGAGCAGTACTTC	-	TRBV28	TRBJ2-7	TRBD1
CASSPAGKVNTDTQYF	TGTGCCAGCAGTCCCGCGGGGAAGGTTAACACAGATACGCAGTATTTT	-	TRBV28	TRBJ2-3	-
CASSLVFRYGYTF	TGTGCCAGCAGCTTAGTTTTCAGATATGGCTACACCTTC	-	TRBV7-2	TRBJ1-2	-
CASSQAAGQGSAYEQYF	TGTGCCAGCAGCCAAGCTGCCGGACAGGGGAGCGCCTACGAGCAGTACTTC	-	TRBV14	TRBJ2-7	TRBD1
CASSPDSSYEQYF	TGTGCCAGCTCCCCCGACAGTTCCTACGAGCAGTACTTC	-	TRBV18	TRBJ2-7	-
CSVTDRGNTEAFF	TGCAGCGTCACGGACAGGGGGAACACTGAAGCTTTCTTT	-	TRBV29-1	TRBJ1-1	TRBD1
CASSPRTGTNTEAFF	TGTGCCAGCAGTCCCCGGACGGGAACCAACACTGAAGCTTTCTTT	-	TRBV6-6	TRBJ1-1	-
CASAPVEGGRYEQYF	TGTGCCAGCGCCCCCGTTGAGGGAGGACGCTACGAGCAGTACTTC	few	TRBV6-1	TRBJ2-7	-
CAIGMTTANTGELFF	TGTGCCATCGGGATGACGACAGCTAACACCGGGGAGCTGTTTTTT	-	TRBV10-3	TRBJ2-2	-
CASSLGLTTGGTLGTEAFF	TGTGCCAGCAGTTTAGGGCTGACGACAGGGGGCACATTGGGCACTGAAGCTTTCTTT	-	TRBV28	TRBJ1-1	TRBD1
CSARHFNEQYF	TGCAGTGCTAGACACTTTAACGAGCAGTACTTC	-	TRBV20-1	TRBJ2-7	-
CASRQNRGRGNQPQHF	TGTGCCAGCAGGCAAAACAGGGGGCGCGGGAATCAGCCCCAGCATTTT	-	TRBV4-2	TRBJ1-5	TRBD1
CSVDNNQETQYF	TGCAGCGTCGACAACAACCAAGAGACCCAGTACTTC	-	TRBV29-1	TRBJ2-5	-
CASSSGGQGNSPLHF	TGTGCCAGCAGTTCCGGGGGACAGGGGAATTCACCCCTCCACTTT	once	TRBV28	TRBJ1-6	TRBD1
CASTLDRGRGGELFF	TGTGCCAGCACCCTAGACAGGGGGCGAGGCGGGGAGCTGTTTTTT	-	TRBV21-1	TRBJ2-2	-
CASSRGESGNTIYF	TGTGCCAGTAGCAGGGGGGAATCTGGAAACACCATATATTTT	-	TRBV19	TRBJ1-3	TRBD1
CASMRLAGNANTGELFF	TGTGCCAGCATGAGGCTAGCGGGGAATGCGAACACCGGGGAGCTGTTTTTT	-	TRBV7-2	TRBJ2-2	TRBD2
CASTGDRGGLGTIYF	TGTGCCAGCACCGGGGACAGGGGAGGTTTGGGCACCATATATTTT	few	TRBV6-1	TRBJ1-3	TRBD1
CASSLPTGGAGNTEAFF	TGTGCCAGCAGTTTACCTACCGGAGGGGCCGGGAACACTGAAGCTTTCTTT	-	TRBV28	TRBJ1-1	-
CASSWDSSSYEQYF	TGCGCCAGCAGCTGGGACTCCTCCTCCTACGAGCAGTACTTC	-	TRBV5-1	TRBJ2-7	-
CASTGPGGEQFF	TGTGCCAGCACCGGACCCGGGGGTGAGCAGTTCTTC	-	TRBV6-4	TRBJ2-1	-
CASSFMGPADTQYF	TGTGCCAGCAGCTTCATGGGGCCGGCAGATACGCAGTATTTT	-	TRBV13	TRBJ2-3	-
CASSFSGRPQGDEQFF	TGCGCCAGCAGCTTTAGCGGGAGGCCTCAAGGGGATGAGCAGTTCTTC	-	TRBV5-1	TRBJ2-1	TRBD2
CAISEELALVNEQFF	TGTGCCATCAGTGAGGAACTAGCGTTAGTAAATGAGCAGTTCTTC	-	TRBV10-3	TRBJ2-1	TRBD2
CASSPRGKVGAFF	TGTGCCAGCAGCCCTAGAGGAAAAGTGGGAGCTTTCTTT	-	TRBV28	TRBJ1-1	-
CASSHGRGGNYEQYF	TGTGCCAGCAGCCACGGTCGCGGTGGTAACTACGAGCAGTACTTC	-	TRBV9	TRBJ2-7	-
CASSLGQGAPTDTQYF	TGCGCCAGCAGCTTGGGACAGGGGGCGCCGACAGATACGCAGTATTTT	-	TRBV5-1	TRBJ2-3	TRBD1
CASLTRGYSEAFF	TGTGCCAGCCTTACCCGGGGTTATAGTGAAGCTTTCTTT	few	TRBV7-2	TRBJ1-1	-